The clone carrying this T cell receptor (beta chain) was recorded at least ten times. What it recognizes is unknown. TCR alpha and TCR beta cDNA libraries carrying sample barcodes and UMIs were produced by 5'RACE using constant-segment primers. TCRdb reprocessed the 5' RACE reads with MiXCR, giving one entry per CDR3 protein. This sample yields some 250,000 distinct CDR3 sequences, of which under 20% are seen a single time; about 21% belongs to the top ten. The data stem from a study of T-cell memory formation after mild COVID-19. About the study: Clusters were largely donor specific. General study points: For second-wave clones that peaked at day 37, SARS-CoV-2 specificity went unverified. Clones that contracted from day 15 to 85 had balanced CD4/CD8; later expanders were CD4+ biased.

The germline gives CDR1 SGHTA, CDR2 FQGNSA. Trimming stripped 3 bases from V and 8 bases from J, with 13 bases between. The CDR3 is made up of 13 amino acids. The sample was PBMCs or a T cell subset sorted from them (not recorded which). The TCR was taken from a man aged 18-30 years who had mild COVID-19 (a few samples of this study predate the infection). Cell type and time point are not known. This chain connects TRBV7-2 to TRBJ1-2; possible D gene TRBD1, 5 bases. The DNA for the CDR3 is TGTGCCAGCAGCTTCAACGATCAGGGCGGCTACACCTTC. Protein: CASSFNDQGGYTF.